This T cell receptor (beta chain) is from a study of T cell repertoires in cytomegalovirus infection. TCRdb itself ran the reads through MiXCR, one entry per CDR3 protein. The data show almost 500,000 distinct CDR3 sequences, approximately 10% seen once. This clonotype was seen a handful of times. From germline, CDR1 is LNHNV and CDR2 YYDKDF (reference sequence). Trimming removed 5 bases from V and 0 bases from J, with 17 bases in between. CDR3 size: 17 residues. The rearrangement uses TRBV15 and TRBJ1-5, with D possibly TRBD1 on 6 matching bases. The specimen was PBMCs. This clonotype originated in a human donor in good health (CMV status not recorded). Some clones in this sample may be carry-over from other donors' samples. The chain's CDR3 is CATSWQGNRNSNQPQHF. The DNA for the CDR3 is TGTGCCACCAGCTGGCAGGGGAACCGAAATAGCAATCAGCCCCAGCATTTT.